The 10 T cell receptor beta chains listed next were all sequenced from one sample in a study of T-cell reconstitution after alpha-beta-depleted transplantation in children. The study, taken as a whole, reports: Newly produced T cells mostly accounted for T-cell counts and diversity one year post-transplant.

Unique molecular identifiers were built into the TCRbeta library. MiXCR, applied by TCRdb to the PCR reads, yields one record per CDR3 protein. The sample holds 250,000 to 300,000 distinct CDR3 sequences, approximately 7.3% seen once. No antigen has been identified for these receptors. The sequencing here drew on peripheral blood, taken 360 days after TCRalphabeta/CD19-depleted stem cell transplant. The source of these receptors is a female patient under 10 years old who had a stem cell transplant for Fanconi anemia, so the T cells may come from the graft donor.

The V gene is TRBV6-2 or TRBV6-3, the J gene TRBJ2-7; D may be TRBD1 (6 bases). Per germline, CDR1 MNHEY and CDR2 SVGEGT. V was trimmed by 5 bases and J by 4 bases, leaving 24 bases between them. This CDR3 region has 17 residues. The CDR3 sequence: CASSKHTVQGTEYEQYF. The CDR3 bases are TGTGCCAGCAGTAAACACACCGTACAGGGAACGGAGTACGAGCAGTACTTC.

The table lists this clonotype with many counts. V usage is TRBV11-2 and J usage is TRBJ2-1, with 9 bases matching TRBD2. Trimming removed 3 bases from V and 3 bases from J; junction bases left unmatched: 3. This CDR3 comprises 15 residues. Germline assignment: CDR1 SGHAT and CDR2 FQNNGV. CDR3 nucleotides: TGTGCCAGCAGCTTGGGACTAGCCTACTACAATGAGCAGTTCTTC. Protein sequence: CASSLGLAYYNEQFF.

A few counts support this clonotype. This chain's CDR3 is CSARVANEKLFF. CDR3 nucleotides: TGCAGTGCTAGGGTGGCTAATGAAAAACTGTTTTTT. The gene calls are TRBV20-1 and TRBJ1-4; D gene ambiguous. V lost 3 bases and J lost 3, with 5 bases in between. The germline V gene has CDR1 DFQATT and CDR2 SNEGSKA (reference sequence). CDR3 size: 12 residues.

This clonotype was observed many times. V and J are TRBV27 and TRBJ2-1; weak D call: TRBD2 (6 bases). V shed 2 bases and J shed 2 bases, with 10 bases lying between them. The CDR3 runs 15 residues. Germline CDR1 and CDR2: MNHEY and SMNVEV (reference sequence). The CDR3 sequence is CASSLRGIAYNEQFF. CDR3 DNA: TGTGCCAGCAGTTTACGGGGGATTGCCTACAATGAGCAGTTCTTC.

This clonotype was recorded at least ten times. V gene TRBV5-1 combines with J gene TRBJ1-4; 12 positions match TRBD1. The J segment lost 8 bases and the V segment lost 3 bases, leaving 5 bases of the junction unmatched. Per the germline V gene, CDR1 is SGHRS and CDR2 is YFSETQ. This CDR3 is 15 amino acids long. In nucleotides, the CDR3 is TGCGCCAGCAGCTACTCCGGGACAGGGGGCGAAAAACTGTTTTTT. The encoded protein is CASSYSGTGGEKLFF.

This clonotype was detected ten times or more. The rearrangement joins TRBV10-3 to TRBJ2-3, with D possibly TRBD1 on 6 matching bases. Germline loops: CDR1 ENHRY, CDR2 SYGVKD. The V and J ends lost 4 bases and 2 bases respectively, with 7 bases between them. The CDR3 loop spans 13 amino acids. As DNA, the CDR3 is TGTGCCATCAGTGGGGACAACACAGATACGCAGTATTTT. It codes for CAISGDNTDTQYF.

This clonotype was counted a few times. This chain connects TRBV5-6 to TRBJ2-3, with a tentative D call TRBD2 (6 bases). Germline loops: CDR1 SGHDT, CDR2 YYEEEE. The V end was cut by 6 bases, the J end by 5 bases, with 19 bases between. This CDR3 spans 15 amino acids. CDR3 in DNA: TGTGCCAGCACGAGGGAGGCGCGGATCCGAGATACGCAGTATTTT. The encoded protein is CASTREARIRDTQYF.

This clonotype was counted many times. The CDR3 bases are TGTGCCAGCAGCCCGCAAAGAACCGGGGAGCTGTTTTTT. Translated: CASSPQRTGELFF. The V gene is TRBV7-3, the J gene TRBJ2-2; D is uncertain. The CDR3 spans 13 residues. CDR1 is SGHTA, CDR2 FQGTGA, per germline. With 5 bases removed from V and 5 bases from J, the gap between germline ends came to 9 bases.

J is TRBJ2-1 and V is TRBV18, with TRBD1 matching over 7 bases. CDR3 length: 15 amino acids. Germline V CDR1 and CDR2: KGHSH, LQKENI. The junction had 2 bases not matched to a gene; V was cut back by 2 bases and J by 1 base. For the CDR3, the DNA is TGTGCCAGCTCACCAAAGGGGGCTTCCTACAATGAGCAGTTCTTC. Amino acid sequence: CASSPKGASYNEQFF.

This clonotype was observed many times. The V and J genes are TRBV4-3 and TRBJ1-2; tentative D call: TRBD1 (5 bases). Germline CDR1 LGHNA, CDR2 YSLEER. The CDR3 is 14 amino acids. Trimming took 1 base from V and 7 from J, leaving 13 bases between them. The CDR3 bases are TGCGCCAGCAGCCAAGCGCGTCAGGGCGGTGGCTACACCTTC. This sequence encodes CASSQARQGGGYTF.